This TCR beta chain comes out of a study of blood T cell repertoires in COVID-19 (dated by TCRdb to 2020 to 2022). About the study as a whole: Collaborator samples came from the United States, Italy and Spain and covered acute and convalescent phases of COVID-19. Nearly every sample came with metadata listing a de-identified subject ID, COVID-19 status, age in years and sex. The samples were drawn from two sources: the first 160 participants of the ongoing ImmuneRACE study, and 1,000 to 1,500 subjects contributed by 6 global collaborators. The material from the prospective study consisted of cDNA or gDNA derived from T cells, B-cell-depleted T cells, or PBMCs. Where HLA class I and class II types were available, the types were taken from metadata supplied by the sample provider, not from assay-based typing. A freely available public database, intended as a resource for researchers studying the immune response to SARS-CoV-2, is where the repertoires were released. Deeply sampled blood TCRbeta repertoires from subjects exposed to, actively infected with, or recovered from COVID-19 were included in the dataset.

General conclusions and limits of the study: The quantity of clinical and demographic metadata differed by source and by participant and was supplied without curation.

Only a few counts were recorded for this clone. Which antigen it targets is not known. No base quality values were provided; no much bigger clone lies one nucleotide off. Collaborating institutions collected whole blood in K2EDTA tubes following their own protocols. For TCRbeta analysis, collaborators shipped samples as frozen whole blood, isolated PBMCs, or DNA extracted from either of those sample types. TCRbeta CDR3 regions were amplified from genomic DNA by means of the immunoSEQ Assay, a bias-controlled multiplex PCR. In the paper's pipeline: The number of nucleated cells in each sample was estimated by amplification of reference gene primers within the assay. Sequence reads were collapsed and filtered to measure the absolute abundance of every unique TCRbeta CDR3 rearrangement. For each sample, productive Simpson clonality was calculated by taking the square root of Simpson's diversity index across productive rearrangements. Imported from immuneACCESS, the table was reduced by TCRdb to in-frame sequences with V and J called. These copies leave out some clones; in studies compared against another copy, an unresolved V gene accounts for under half, and the cause of the remainder is not known. The V and J calls and the clone size are those of that table, but D and trimming were determined from the DNA. This sample lists around 56,000 clones; less than 85% were detected once. The top ten clones comprise more than 11% of the sample.

The CDR3 numbers 13 residues from cysteine through valine. Only CDR3 DNA is held: 39 bases, read in frame from base 1. The germline V gene supplies CDR1 LGHNT and CDR2 FRNRAP. V loses 9 bases at its end and J loses 5 bases; junction bases beyond the gene matches: 7. This receptor was identified in a woman in her seventies with acute or convalescent COVID-19. Material: peripheral blood. The sequence joins TRBV12-5 to TRBJ2-7, and 10 bases in between align with TRBD1. The CDR3 corresponds to CASKLTGGNEQYV. The sequenced DNA is TGTGCTAGCAAATTGACAGGGGGCAACGAGCAGTACGTC.